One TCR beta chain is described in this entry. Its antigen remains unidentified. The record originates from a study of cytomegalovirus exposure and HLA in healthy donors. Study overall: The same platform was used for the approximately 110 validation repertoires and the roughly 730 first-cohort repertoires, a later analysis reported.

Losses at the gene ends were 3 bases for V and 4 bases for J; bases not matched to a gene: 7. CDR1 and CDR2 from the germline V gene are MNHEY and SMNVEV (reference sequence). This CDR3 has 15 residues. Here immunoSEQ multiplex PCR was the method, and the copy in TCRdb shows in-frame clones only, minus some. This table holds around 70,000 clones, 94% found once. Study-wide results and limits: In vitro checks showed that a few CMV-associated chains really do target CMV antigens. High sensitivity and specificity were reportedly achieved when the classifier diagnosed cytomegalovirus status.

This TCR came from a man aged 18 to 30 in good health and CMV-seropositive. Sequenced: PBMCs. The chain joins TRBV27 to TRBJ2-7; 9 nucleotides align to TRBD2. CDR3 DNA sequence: TGTGCCAGCAGTTTGAATCTGGCGGGAGGGTACGAGCAGTACTTC. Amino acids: CASSLNLAGGYEQYF.